This TCR beta chain stems from a study of shared T cell receptors in the human thymus. Clones were sequenced by immunoSEQ multiplex PCR, and TCRdb holds only the in-frame ones, with some missing. This sample carries hundreds of thousands of clones, around 87% of them seen once, and the ten largest clones take 0.0094%. V was trimmed by 2 bases and J by 5 bases, leaving 9 bases between them. From germline, CDR1 is SGHDN and CDR2 FVKESK. The CDR3 consists of 13 residues. Separately, the same data were catalogued under a study of human thymus T cells. Per that paper: Samples came from healthy Finnish infants during open corrective cardiac surgery.

Sequencing was done on a sample of thymocytes. The clonotype comes from a boy younger than two with a congenital heart defect. J is TRBJ1-1 and V is TRBV14; D is unclear. CDR3 in amino acids: CASSQLRGTEAFF. As DNA, the CDR3 is TGTGCCAGCAGCCAACTACGAGGAACTGAAGCTTTCTTT.